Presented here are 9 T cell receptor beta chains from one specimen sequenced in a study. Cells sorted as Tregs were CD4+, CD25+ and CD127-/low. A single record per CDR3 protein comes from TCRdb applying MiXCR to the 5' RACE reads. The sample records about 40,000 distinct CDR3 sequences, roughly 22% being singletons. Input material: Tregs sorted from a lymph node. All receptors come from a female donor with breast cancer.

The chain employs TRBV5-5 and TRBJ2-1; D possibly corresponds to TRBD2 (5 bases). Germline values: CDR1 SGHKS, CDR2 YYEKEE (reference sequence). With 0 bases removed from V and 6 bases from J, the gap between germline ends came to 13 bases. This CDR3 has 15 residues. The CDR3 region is CASSLVAGSANEQFF. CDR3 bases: TGTGCCAGCAGCTTGGTGGCGGGCTCTGCCAATGAGCAGTTCTTC.

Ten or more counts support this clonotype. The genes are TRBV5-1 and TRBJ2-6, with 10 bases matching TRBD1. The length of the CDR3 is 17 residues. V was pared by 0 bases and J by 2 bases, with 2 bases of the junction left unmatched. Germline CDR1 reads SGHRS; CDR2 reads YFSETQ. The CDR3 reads CASSLEGTGAGANVLTF. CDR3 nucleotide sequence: TGCGCCAGCAGCTTGGAAGGGACAGGGGCTGGGGCCAACGTCCTGACTTTC.

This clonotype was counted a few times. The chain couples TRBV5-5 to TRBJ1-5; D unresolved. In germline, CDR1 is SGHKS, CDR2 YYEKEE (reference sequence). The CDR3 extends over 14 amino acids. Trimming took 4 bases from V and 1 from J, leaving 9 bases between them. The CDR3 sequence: CASSPRQSNQPQHF. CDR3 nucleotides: TGTGCCAGCAGCCCCAGGCAAAGCAATCAGCCCCAGCATTTT.

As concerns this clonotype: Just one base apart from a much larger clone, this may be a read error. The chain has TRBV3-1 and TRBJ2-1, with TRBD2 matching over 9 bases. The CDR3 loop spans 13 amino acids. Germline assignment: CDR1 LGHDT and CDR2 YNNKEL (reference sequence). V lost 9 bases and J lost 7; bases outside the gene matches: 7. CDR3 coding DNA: TGTGCCAGTGGGACTGCGGGGGGGAATGAGCAGTTCTTC. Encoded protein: CASGTAGGNEQFF.

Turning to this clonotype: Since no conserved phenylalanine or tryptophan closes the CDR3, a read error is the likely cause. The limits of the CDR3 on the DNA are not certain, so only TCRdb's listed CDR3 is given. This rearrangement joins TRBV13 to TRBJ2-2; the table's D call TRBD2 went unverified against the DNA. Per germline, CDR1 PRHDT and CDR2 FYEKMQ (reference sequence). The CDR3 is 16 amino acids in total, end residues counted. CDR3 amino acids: CASSYRQGPPTGELLV.

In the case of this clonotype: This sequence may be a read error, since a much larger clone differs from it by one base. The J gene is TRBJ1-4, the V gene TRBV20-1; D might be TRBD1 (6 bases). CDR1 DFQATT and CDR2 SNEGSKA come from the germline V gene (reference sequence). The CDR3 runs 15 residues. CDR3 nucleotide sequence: TGCAGTACTAGACCGCATCAGGGGCTTAATGAAAAACTGTTTTTT. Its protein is CSTRPHQGLNEKLFF.

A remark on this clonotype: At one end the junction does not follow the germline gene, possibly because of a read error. The CDR3 sequence is CAGSQAALETDTQYF. As DNA, the CDR3 is TGTGCCGGCAGCCAAGCGGCGCTGGAAACAGATACGCAGTATTTT. V and J are TRBV4-2 and TRBJ2-3, with D perhaps TRBD2 (5 bases). In germline, CDR1 is LGHNA, CDR2 YNFKEQ. CDR3 length: 15 amino acids.

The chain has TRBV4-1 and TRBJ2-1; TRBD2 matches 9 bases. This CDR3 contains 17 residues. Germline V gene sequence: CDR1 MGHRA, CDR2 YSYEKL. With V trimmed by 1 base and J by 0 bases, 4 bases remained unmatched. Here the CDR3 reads CASSQGISGSSYNEQFF. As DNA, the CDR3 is TGCGCCAGCAGCCAAGGTATTAGCGGGAGCTCCTACAATGAGCAGTTCTTC.

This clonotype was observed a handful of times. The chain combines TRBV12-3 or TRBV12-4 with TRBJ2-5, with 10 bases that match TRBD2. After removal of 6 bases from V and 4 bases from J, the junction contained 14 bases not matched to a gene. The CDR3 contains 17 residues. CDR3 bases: TGTGCCAGCAGCACCAGGAAGATAGCGGGAGGTCCAGAGACCCAGTACTTC. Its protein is CASSTRKIAGGPETQYF.